These 8 T cell receptor beta chains were all obtained from the same sample, sequenced in a study. TCRdb reanalysed the RT-PCR reads using MiXCR and keeps one entry per CDR3 protein. The repertoire includes hundreds of thousands of distinct CDR3 sequences, more than 13% of them detected once, and 3.6% sits in the top ten. Material: memory CD4+ T cells from blood. These receptors were collected from a female donor in good health, serving as a healthy control.

This clonotype was recorded at least ten times. The gene calls are TRBV4-3 and TRBJ2-7, with 7 nucleotides matching TRBD1. Germline values: CDR1 LGHNA, CDR2 YSLEER. This CDR3 region has 15 residues. After removal of 4 bases from V and 1 base from J, the junction contained 7 bases not matched to a gene. The CDR3 loop is CASSLYRGPSYEQYF. The CDR3 region has the DNA TGCGCCAGCAGCCTTTACAGGGGCCCGTCCTACGAGCAGTACTTC.

This clonotype has only a few counts. This chain uses TRBV20-1 with TRBJ2-1, with 16 bases fitting TRBD2. Trimming took 6 bases from V and 8 from J; bases not matched to a gene: 7. The CDR3 extends over 15 amino acids. Germline loops: CDR1 DFQATT, CDR2 SNEGSKA (reference sequence). The CDR3 coding sequence is TGCAGTGCCGCCGTCGGGACTAGCGGGGGGGATGAGCAGTTCTTC. Its protein product is CSAAVGTSGGDEQFF.

This clonotype was seen more than once but under ten times. The V call is TRBV7-2, the J call TRBJ2-2; TRBD1 might be the D (5 bases). V was pared by 7 bases and J by 6 bases, with 12 bases between. Per the germline V gene, CDR1 is SGHTA and CDR2 is FQGNSA. The CDR3 runs to 13 residues. CDR3 sequence (DNA): TGTGCCAGCAACCGAAGGGGTCCCGGGGAGCTGTTTTTT. Its protein product is CASNRRGPGELFF.

The chain is built from TRBV20-1 and TRBJ1-6; D possibly corresponds to TRBD1 (6 bases). CDR3 length: 15 amino acids. Germline CDR1 and CDR2: DFQATT and SNEGSKA (reference sequence). The ends were cut back, 0 bases at V and 7 bases at J, with 13 bases in the middle. CDR3 residues: CSARDSSGANSPLHF. For the CDR3, the DNA is TGCAGTGCTAGAGATTCTTCAGGGGCGAATTCACCCCTCCACTTT.

In its sample, this clonotype was seen many times. The V and J genes are TRBV5-6 and TRBJ2-1; D is ambiguous. Germline V CDR1 and CDR2: SGHDT, YYEEEE. With 2 bases removed from V and 5 bases from J, the gap between germline ends came to 8 bases. This CDR3 has 13 amino acids. CDR3 DNA sequence: TGTGCCAGCAGCTTAACCAAGCACAATGAGCAGTTCTTC. Encoded protein: CASSLTKHNEQFF. The full variable domain, with the rest looked up from reference TRBV5-6 and TRBJ2-1, is DAGVTQSPTHLIKTRGQQVTLRCSPKSGHDTVSWYQQALGQGPQFIFQYYEEEERQRGNFPDRFSGHQFPNYSSELNVNALLLGDSALYLCASSLTKHNEQFFGPGTRLTVL.

Many counts were recorded for this clonotype. The V and J genes are TRBV5-1 and TRBJ2-2, with 8 bases identical to TRBD2. The CDR3 extends over 17 amino acids. The V gene end was trimmed by 0 bases and the J gene end by 8 bases; junction bases not matched to a gene: 12. Germline CDR1 and CDR2: SGHRS and YFSETQ. For the CDR3, the DNA is TGCGCCAGCAGCTTGGAGTTGACCGGGAGGGCCGGTGGGGAGCTGTTTTTT. Its protein is CASSLELTGRAGGELFF.

This chain connects TRBV6-2 or TRBV6-3 to TRBJ1-5; D not resolved. Trimming took off 7 bases at V and 9 bases at J, with 16 bases between the two ends. The CDR3 totals 13 residues. Germline values: CDR1 MNHEY, CDR2 SVGEGT. This CDR3 reads CASTEAARSPQHF. The CDR3 region has the DNA TGTGCCAGCACCGAGGCTGCCCGGTCGCCCCAGCATTTT.

The chain couples TRBV5-1 to TRBJ2-3, with D maybe TRBD2 (6 bases). The germline V gene has CDR1 SGHRS and CDR2 YFSETQ. This CDR3 comprises 15 residues. The ends were cut back, 4 bases at V and 4 bases at J, with 16 bases in the middle. This chain's CDR3 is CASSAVGSFADTQYF. CDR3 DNA sequence: TGCGCCAGCAGCGCTGTCGGGAGTTTCGCAGATACGCAGTATTTT.